This entry lists 29 T cell receptor beta chains sequenced from one sample in a study of PD-L1 blockade in urothelial cancer. Profiled with immunoSEQ multiplex PCR; TCRdb holds only in-frame clones, not every one. The sample has around 100,000 clones; 75% to 95% are singletons. Noted time point: peripheral blood 6 weeks after treatment start. Sample: PBMCs, taken around atezolizumab (anti-PD-L1) treatment. All receptors derive from a man in his sixties with urothelial cancer.

The chain has TRBV5-1 and TRBJ1-1; tentative D call: TRBD1 (6 bases). Germline CDR1 reads SGHRS; CDR2 reads YFSETQ. The length of the CDR3 is 13 residues. Deletions cut 4 bases from V and 5 bases from J, with 12 bases between. The CDR3 DNA reads as TGCGCCAGCAGCAACACAGGGTTGACTGAAGCTTTCTTT. Translated, it gives CASSNTGLTEAFF.

The V call is TRBV6-5, the J call TRBJ2-3; D might be TRBD1 (6 bases). The CDR3 extends over 13 amino acids. Trimming cost V 2 bases and J 6 bases, with 9 bases left between them. Germline V CDR1 and CDR2: MNHEY, SVGAGI. CDR3 in DNA: TGTGCCAGCAGTTACCCAGGGGTGGATACGCAGTATTTT. It encodes CASSYPGVDTQYF.

This chain links TRBV5-1 with TRBJ2-5; D uncertain. The germline V gene encodes CDR1 SGHRS and CDR2 YFSETQ. Trimming pared 0 bases from V and 4 bases from J, leaving 4 bases between. The CDR3 covers 12 residues. The CDR3 loop is CASSLAGETQYF. DNA for the CDR3: TGCGCCAGCAGCTTGGCCGGAGAGACCCAGTACTTC.

The chain joins TRBV4-2 to TRBJ2-3; 11 nucleotides line up with TRBD2. CDR3 length: 16 residues. Germline V gene data show CDR1 as LGHNA and CDR2 as YNFKEQ. The J segment lost 5 bases and the V segment lost 4 bases, leaving 8 bases of the junction unmatched. The CDR3 loop reads CASSPGIAGGLDTQYF. The CDR3 DNA reads TGTGCCAGCAGCCCCGGTATAGCGGGAGGGTTAGATACGCAGTATTTT.

The rearrangement joins TRBV27 to TRBJ1-2; 7 bases line up with TRBD1. V lost 5 bases, J lost 2 bases, and 8 bases stayed unmatched. The CDR3 runs to 15 residues. Per the germline V gene, CDR1 is MNHEY and CDR2 is SMNVEV (reference sequence). CDR3 DNA: TGTGCCAGCAGTGGCCGGGGCAGGGGGAACTATGGCTACACCTTC. Translated, it gives CASSGRGRGNYGYTF.

Here the CDR3 reads CASSLEQSNTGELFF. In DNA form, the CDR3 reads TGTGCCAGCAGCTTGGAACAGTCGAACACCGGGGAGCTGTTTTTT. The chain uses TRBV7-2 and TRBJ2-2, with D unresolved. Germline V gene lookup returns CDR1 SGHTA and CDR2 FQGNSA. The CDR3 spans 15 residues. V gave up 3 bases and J gave up 0 bases, with 8 bases separating them.

The J gene is TRBJ2-2, the V gene TRBV4-1; D remains ambiguous. V dropped 6 bases and J dropped 4 bases, with 15 bases sitting between them. The V gene's germline CDR1 is MGHRA and CDR2 YSYEKL. The CDR3 has 15 amino acids. The CDR3 reads CASRPAALGTGELFF. As DNA, the CDR3 is TGCGCCAGCAGACCCGCGGCCTTGGGCACCGGGGAGCTGTTTTTT.

The rearrangement uses TRBV27 and TRBJ1-5; TRBD1 might be the D (6 bases). Germline lookup yields CDR1 MNHEY and CDR2 SMNVEV (reference sequence). The CDR3 length is 14 residues. The V and J ends lost 4 bases and 2 bases respectively, with 9 bases between them. The CDR3 spells CASSWGGRNQPQHF. The CDR3 DNA reads TGTGCCAGCAGTTGGGGGGGCCGCAATCAGCCCCAGCATTTT.

DNA for the CDR3: TGCGCCAGCAGCCAAGATTCAGGGTTACAGCCCCAGCATTTT. Translating it yields CASSQDSGLQPQHF. The chain joins TRBV4-1 to TRBJ1-5; D is possibly TRBD1 (5 bases). Germline V gives CDR1 MGHRA, CDR2 YSYEKL. The CDR3 covers 14 residues. V was clipped by 0 bases and J by 7 bases, with 10 bases between them.

V and J are TRBV2 and TRBJ2-5, with TRBD2 matching 12 bases. CDR3 length: 14 amino acids. The V gene's germline CDR1 is SNHLY and CDR2 FYNNEI. Trimming cost V 6 bases and J 5 bases; bases outside gene matches: 4. In DNA form, the CDR3 reads TGTGCCAGCAGACTAGCGGGGGGAGGGGAGACCCAGTACTTC. Translated: CASRLAGGGETQYF. Looking up the rest from reference TRBV2 and TRBJ2-5 gives the full variable domain: EPEVTQTPSHQVTQMGQEVILRCVPISNHLYFYWYRQILGQKVEFLVSFYNNEISEKSEIFDDQFSVERPDGSNFTLKIRSTKLEDSAMYFCASRLAGGGETQYFGPGTRLLVL.

The CDR3 DNA reads TGTGCCAGCAGCTTATCCTCCGGAGACACAGATACGCAGTATTTT. This gives the protein CASSLSSGDTDTQYF. The chain employs TRBV7-2 and TRBJ2-3, with no clear D. The CDR3 totals 15 residues. Germline V lookup: CDR1 SGHTA, CDR2 FQGNSA. V was pared by 2 bases and J by 2 bases, with 11 bases between.

This chain uses TRBV5-5 with TRBJ2-1; TRBD1 aligns across 8 bases. Germline V gives CDR1 SGHKS, CDR2 YYEKEE (reference sequence). This CDR3 contains 12 residues. Trimming at V came to 0 bases and at J to 16 bases, leaving 6 bases not matched to a gene. The CDR3 sequence: CASSLGGQGGFF. CDR3 in DNA: TGTGCCAGCAGCTTGGGTGGACAGGGTGGCTTCTTC.

The chain carries TRBV19 and TRBJ2-3; 8 nucleotides match TRBD2. The CDR3 extends over 14 amino acids. CDR1 LNHDA and CDR2 SQIVND come from the germline V gene (reference sequence). V dropped 4 bases and J dropped 6; count of bases not matched to a gene: 6. The CDR3 DNA follows: TGTGCCAGTAGTACAGCGGGAGATCTCGATACGCAGTATTTT. This gives the protein CASSTAGDLDTQYF.

This chain uses TRBV5-1 with TRBJ2-3, with 15 bases matching TRBD2. V gave up 3 bases and J gave up 3 bases; unmatched junction bases: 8. The CDR3 extends over 18 amino acids. CDR1 SGHRS and CDR2 YFSETQ come from the germline V gene. This CDR3 reads CASSSGGLAGGVTDTQYF. Here the CDR3 DNA reads TGCGCCAGCAGCTCAGGGGGACTAGCGGGAGGTGTAACAGATACGCAGTATTTT.

The chain employs TRBV18 and TRBJ1-1; D gene unclear. The CDR3 covers 16 residues. The V end was cut by 3 bases, the J end by 6 bases, with 20 bases between. CDR1 KGHSH and CDR2 LQKENI come from the germline V gene. The CDR3 region has the DNA TGTGCCAGCTCACCCATAGGCTGGGGAGGGAGTGCTGAAGCTTTCTTT. As protein: CASSPIGWGGSAEAFF.

This chain joins TRBV6-6 and TRBJ2-3, with 11 positions matching TRBD2. This CDR3 region has 16 residues. The junction had 10 bases not matched to a gene; V was cut back by 6 bases and J by 5 bases. CDR1 MNHNY and CDR2 SVGAGI come from the germline V gene (reference sequence). The CDR3 spells CASSQQGLAGGDTQYF. The CDR3 nucleotides are TGTGCCAGCAGCCAGCAGGGGCTAGCGGGAGGAGATACGCAGTATTTT.

V is TRBV4-1 and J is TRBJ1-5; D is undetermined. V lost 0 bases and J lost 5, with 14 bases in between. The CDR3 consists of 16 residues. Germline V gene lookup returns CDR1 MGHRA and CDR2 YSYEKL. The CDR3 protein is CASSQDLAGEDQPQHF. The CDR3 DNA sequence: TGCGCCAGCAGCCAAGATCTGGCCGGGGAAGATCAGCCCCAGCATTTT.

This chain uses TRBV29-1 with TRBJ2-1; 15 bases are a match to TRBD2. This CDR3 contains 16 residues. The germline gives CDR1 SQVTM, CDR2 ANQGSEA. The V and J ends lost 5 bases and 4 bases, in that order; junction bases with no gene match: 6. CDR3 sequence (DNA): TGCAGCGTTCTTAGGACTAGCGGGAGGGTATACAATGAGCAGTTCTTC. Its protein product is CSVLRTSGRVYNEQFF.

The V call is TRBV2, the J call TRBJ1-2; 8 bases align to TRBD1. CDR3 length: 12 residues. V shed 6 bases and J 3 bases; nucleotides not matched to a gene: 0. Germline V gives CDR1 SNHLY, CDR2 FYNNEI. CDR3 sequence (DNA): TGTGCCAGCAGGGACAGGGACTATGGCTACACCTTC. As protein: CASRDRDYGYTF.

The chain joins TRBV7-9 to TRBJ1-6, with D possibly being TRBD1 (6 bases). The CDR3 has 14 residues. Trimming took off 5 bases at V and 6 bases at J, with 11 bases between the two ends. Germline CDR1 SEHNR, CDR2 FQNEAQ (reference sequence). The CDR3 sequence is CASSRTGSNSPLHF. CDR3 nucleotides: TGTGCCAGCAGCAGAACAGGGTCTAATTCACCCCTCCACTTT.

The rearrangement joins TRBV18 to TRBJ1-1; D not certain. The V and J ends lost 4 bases and 4 bases respectively, with 13 bases between them. This CDR3 is 14 amino acids long. Germline values: CDR1 KGHSH, CDR2 LQKENI. The chain's CDR3 is CASSLSALGTEAFF. CDR3 DNA: TGTGCCAGCTCACTAAGCGCCCTCGGCACTGAAGCTTTCTTT. Drawing the rest from reference TRBV18 and TRBJ1-1, the complete variable domain is NAGVMQNPRHLVRRRGQEARLRCSPMKGHSHVYWYRQLPEEGLKFMVYLQKENIIDESGMPKERFSAEFPKEGPSILRIQQVVRGDSAAYFCASSLSALGTEAFFGQGTRLTVV.

This chain links TRBV7-6 with TRBJ2-1, with TRBD1 matching 7 bases. The CDR3 sequence is 14 residues long. V trimming: 5 bases; J trimming: 12 bases; junction bases outside the gene matches: 13. CDR1 is SGHVS, CDR2 FNYEAQ, per germline. The CDR3 DNA reads TGTGCCAGCAGCAGAGGACAGGCCCCAAGCCCGCAGTTCTTC. Translated, it gives CASSRGQAPSPQFF.

This chain joins TRBV5-6 and TRBJ1-1, with D possibly TRBD1 on 5 matching bases. Germline V gene data show CDR1 as SGHDT and CDR2 as YYEEEE. The CDR3 has 19 residues. Trimming left V 0 bases short and J 6 bases short, with 27 bases between. CDR3 in amino acids: CASSLALEGAEGLNSEAFF. Written as DNA, the CDR3 is TGTGCCAGCAGCTTGGCTCTGGAAGGGGCGGAGGGGTTAAACTCTGAAGCTTTCTTT.

The J gene is TRBJ1-4, the V gene TRBV6-5, with D possibly being TRBD1 (5 bases). The CDR3 has 15 amino acids. Germline V gene data show CDR1 as MNHEY and CDR2 as SVGAGI. Trimming removed 2 bases at V and 4 bases at J, with 11 bases between. CDR3 coding DNA: TGTGCCAGCAGTTACATCACAGGTCTTAATGAAAAACTGTTTTTT. This translates into CASSYITGLNEKLFF.

This chain uses TRBV5-1 with TRBJ2-7, with TRBD1 identical over 9 bases. Germline trimming cut 4 bases from V and 0 bases from J; bases unmatched to any gene: 5. CDR3 size: 15 residues. Germline assignment: CDR1 SGHRS and CDR2 YFSETQ. CDR3 DNA: TGCGCCAGCAGCCCGGACAGGGGTTACTCCTACGAGCAGTACTTC. It codes for CASSPDRGYSYEQYF.

The V and J genes are TRBV10-3 and TRBJ2-5, with 7 bases identical to TRBD2. The CDR3 extends over 16 amino acids. Losses at the gene ends were 3 bases for V and 2 bases for J; bases not matched to a gene: 9. CDR1 ENHRY and CDR2 SYGVKD come from the germline V gene. This CDR3 is CAISESFGRGQETQYF. CDR3 sequence (DNA): TGTGCCATCAGTGAAAGTTTTGGGCGGGGGCAAGAGACCCAGTACTTC.

CDR3 nucleotides: TGTGCCAGCAGCTTCCCGACTAGCTCCTACGAGCAGTACTTC. It translates to CASSFPTSSYEQYF. The chain joins TRBV7-2 to TRBJ2-7; D possibly corresponds to TRBD2 (6 bases). The CDR3 is made up of 14 amino acids. V was clipped by 3 bases and J by 0 bases, with 9 bases between them. Germline loops: CDR1 SGHTA, CDR2 FQGNSA.

This clone was observed a single time. The chain joins TRBV30 to TRBJ2-7; TRBD1 agrees at 10 bases. Germline CDR1 is GTSNPN and CDR2 is SVGIG (reference sequence). The CDR3 has 15 amino acids. The ends lost 3 bases at V and 1 base at J; junction bases unmatched: 6. Here the CDR3 DNA reads TGTGCCTGGAGCCTTGGACAGGGGGGATCCTACGAGCAGTACTTC. Translation gives CAWSLGQGGSYEQYF.

The chain recombines TRBV7-3 with TRBJ2-1; TRBD1 matches 12 bases. J was trimmed by 8 bases and V by 4 bases; bases with no gene match: 6. The CDR3 loop spans 15 amino acids. Germline V gene lookup returns CDR1 SGHTA and CDR2 FQGTGA. Here the CDR3 reads CASSWDRGPPDEQFF. CDR3 in DNA: TGTGCCAGCAGCTGGGACAGGGGGCCCCCCGATGAGCAGTTCTTC.